Listed here are 15 T cell receptor beta chains from one sample, sequenced in a study of blood T cell repertoires in COVID-19. Here immunoSEQ multiplex PCR was the method, and the copy in TCRdb shows in-frame clones only, minus some. The sample holds roughly 260,000 clones; roughly 82% are singletons and the top ten take more than 4.5%. The sequenced material came from peripheral blood. Receptors originate from an elderly woman with active or convalescent COVID-19.

The rearrangement uses TRBV19 and TRBJ2-1; 7 nucleotides agree with TRBD2. The length of the CDR3 is 16 residues. In germline, CDR1 is LNHDA, CDR2 SQIVND (reference sequence). J was trimmed by 8 bases and V by 4 bases; bases with no gene match: 14. This chain's CDR3 is CASSSPGLNVRDEQFF. The DNA of the CDR3 is TGTGCCAGTAGTAGTCCGGGACTAAACGTTCGGGATGAGCAGTTCTTC.

The chain uses TRBV2 and TRBJ2-2; TRBD1 matches at 10 bases. V was clipped by 5 bases and J by 5 bases; unmatched bases: 2. Germline V gene lookup returns CDR1 SNHLY and CDR2 FYNNEI. This CDR3 contains 14 residues. CDR3 region: CASSRQGATGELFF. The CDR3 bases are TGTGCCAGCAGTAGACAGGGGGCGACCGGGGAGCTGTTTTTT.

This chain connects TRBV19 to TRBJ2-3, with D possibly matching TRBD2 (5 bases). Germline lookup yields CDR1 LNHDA and CDR2 SQIVND (reference sequence). CDR3 size: 13 residues. V was pared by 5 bases and J by 3 bases, with 9 bases between. The CDR3 protein is CASSGSGTDTQYF. CDR3 in DNA: TGTGCCAGTAGTGGATCGGGGACAGATACGCAGTATTTT.

The rearrangement uses TRBV15 and TRBJ2-2; TRBD2 agrees at 9 bases. The length of the CDR3 is 14 residues. After removal of 8 bases from V and 7 bases from J, the junction contained 8 bases not matched to a gene. Germline loops: CDR1 LNHNV, CDR2 YYDKDF (reference sequence). CDR3 nucleotides: TGTGCCACCGGACGTAGCGGGAGCGGCGGGGAGCTGTTTTTT. This encodes CATGRSGSGGELFF.

The chain joins TRBV27 to TRBJ2-5, with 9 bases that match TRBD2. Germline assignment: CDR1 MNHEY and CDR2 SMNVEV (reference sequence). The V and J ends lost 4 bases and 1 base, in that order; junction bases with no gene match: 10. CDR3 size: 17 residues. CDR3 in amino acids: CASSSGALAGFQETQYF. Here the CDR3 DNA reads TGTGCCAGCAGTTCAGGGGCTCTAGCGGGATTCCAAGAGACCCAGTACTTC.

The V call is TRBV9, the J call TRBJ2-7; D unresolved. V was cut by 0 bases and J by 0 bases, with 13 bases left in between. Germline V CDR1 and CDR2: SGDLS, YYNGEE. The CDR3 has 16 amino acids. CDR3 nucleotides: TGTGCCAGCAGCGTAGGATTGGCCCGTCACTCCTACGAGCAGTACTTC. Translation gives CASSVGLARHSYEQYF. The entire variable domain, with the rest obtained from reference TRBV9 and TRBJ2-7, is as follows: DSGVTQTPKHLITATGQRVTLRCSPRSGDLSVYWYQQSLDQGLQFLIQYYNGEERAKGNILERFSAQQFPDLHSELNLSSLELGDSALYFCASSVGLARHSYEQYFGPGTRLTVT.

The genes are TRBV19 and TRBJ2-7, with 8 bases fitting TRBD1. The germline V gene encodes CDR1 LNHDA and CDR2 SQIVND (reference sequence). CDR3 size: 13 residues. V lost 6 bases, J lost 3 bases, and 4 bases stayed unmatched. Here the CDR3 reads CASSKGQGYEQYF. CDR3 bases: TGTGCCAGTAGCAAAGGACAGGGCTACGAGCAGTACTTC.

The V gene is TRBV5-6, the J gene TRBJ1-1, with D hard to call. Germline lookup yields CDR1 SGHDT and CDR2 YYEEEE. Trimming took 0 bases from V and 1 from J, leaving 4 bases between them. The CDR3 is 13 residues long. The CDR3 bases are TGTGCCAGCAGCTTGGGAGGGAACACTGAAGCTTTCTTT. Residues: CASSLGGNTEAFF.

This chain joins TRBV6-2 or TRBV6-3 and TRBJ1-2; D uncertain. Trimming left V 2 bases short and J 3 bases short, with 4 bases between. CDR3 length: 12 amino acids. Germline assignment: CDR1 MNHEY and CDR2 SVGEGT. The CDR3 DNA sequence: TGTGCCAGCAGTTACATATACTATGGCTACACCTTC. Its translation: CASSYIYYGYTF.

The table lists this clone with a few counts. The rearrangement joins TRBV14 to TRBJ1-5, with 7 bases fitting TRBD1. Losses at the gene ends were 3 bases for V and 16 bases for J; bases not matched to a gene: 12. This CDR3 region has 13 residues. Germline CDR1 SGHDN, CDR2 FVKESK. The CDR3 nucleotides are TGTGCCAGCAGCCAGTCTCGAGGGGGCGCGATACATTTT. Protein product: CASSQSRGGAIHF.

This rearrangement joins TRBV11-2 to TRBJ2-5, with 16 bases lining up with TRBD2. CDR1 is SGHAT, CDR2 FQNNGV, per germline. The length of the CDR3 is 16 residues. J gave up 13 bases and V 0 bases, and 8 bases lay outside the gene matches. CDR3 nucleotides: TGTGCCAGCAGCTTAGATCCCGGGACTAGCGGGAGGGCCTTGTACTTC. It codes for CASSLDPGTSGRALYF. Complete variable domain (other parts from reference TRBV11-2 and TRBJ2-5): EAGVAQSPRYKIIEKRQSVAFWCNPISGHATLYWYQQILGQGPKLLIQFQNNGVVDDSQLPKDRFSAERLKGVDSTLKIQPAKLEDSAVYLCASSLDPGTSGRALYFGPGTRLLVL.

This rearrangement joins TRBV2 to TRBJ2-3, with D tentatively TRBD1 (5 bases). Per germline, CDR1 SNHLY and CDR2 FYNNEI. The V gene lost 1 base and the J gene lost 0 bases, with 5 bases spanning the gap. CDR3 size: 14 residues. The CDR3 reads CASSEEGSTDTQYF. The DNA of the CDR3 is TGTGCCAGCAGTGAAGAGGGGAGCACAGATACGCAGTATTTT.

The chain joins TRBV6-1 to TRBJ2-7; a weak D match, TRBD2 (5 bases). Deletions cut 1 base from V and 6 bases from J, with 7 bases between. The length of the CDR3 is 12 residues. CDR1 is MNHNS and CDR2 is SASEGT in the germline V gene. The CDR3 region has the DNA TGTGCCAGCAGTGAAGGGAGGACCGAGCAGTACTTC. The encoded protein is CASSEGRTEQYF.

About this clone itself: In the same sample, other DNA sequences code for this CDR3. The V gene is TRBV15, the J gene TRBJ2-7; 10 bases map to TRBD2. Germline V gene lookup returns CDR1 LNHNV and CDR2 YYDKDF (reference sequence). This CDR3 comprises 14 residues. The trim removed 5 bases at V and 4 bases at J, leaving 5 bases unmatched. The CDR3, as DNA: TGTGCCACCAGCCGAGCGGGAGGGCCGTACGAGCAGTACTTC. This encodes CATSRAGGPYEQYF.

The rearrangement joins TRBV18 to TRBJ2-5; possibly TRBD1 for D (5 bases). Germline CDR1 reads KGHSH; CDR2 reads LQKENI. CDR3 length: 14 amino acids. With 2 bases removed from V and 4 bases from J, the gap between germline ends came to 11 bases. The DNA of the CDR3 is TGTGCCAGCTCACCAGTGGGGCGAGGAGAGACCCAGTACTTC. Its translation is CASSPVGRGETQYF.